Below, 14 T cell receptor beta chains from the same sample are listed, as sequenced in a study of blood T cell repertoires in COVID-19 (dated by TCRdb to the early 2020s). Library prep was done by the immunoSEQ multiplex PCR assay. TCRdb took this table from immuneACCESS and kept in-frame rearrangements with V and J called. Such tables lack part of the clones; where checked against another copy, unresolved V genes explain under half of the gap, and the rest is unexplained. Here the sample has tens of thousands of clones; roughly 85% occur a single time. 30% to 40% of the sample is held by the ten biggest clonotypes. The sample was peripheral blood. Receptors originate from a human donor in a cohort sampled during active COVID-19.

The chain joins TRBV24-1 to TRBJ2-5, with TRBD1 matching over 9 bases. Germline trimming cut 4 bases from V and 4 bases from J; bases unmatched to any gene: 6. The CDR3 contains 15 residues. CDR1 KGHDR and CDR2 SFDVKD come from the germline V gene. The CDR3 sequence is CATSDRGTGIETQYF. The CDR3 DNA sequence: TGTGCCACCAGTGACCGAGGGACAGGGATAGAGACCCAGTACTTC.

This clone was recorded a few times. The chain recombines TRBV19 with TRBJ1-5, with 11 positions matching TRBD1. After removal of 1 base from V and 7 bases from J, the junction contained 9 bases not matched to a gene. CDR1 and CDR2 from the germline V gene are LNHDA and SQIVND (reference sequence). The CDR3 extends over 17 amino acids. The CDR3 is CASSIAGQGARGQPQHF. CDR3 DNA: TGTGCCAGTAGTATAGCAGGACAGGGGGCAAGAGGGCAGCCCCAGCATTTT.

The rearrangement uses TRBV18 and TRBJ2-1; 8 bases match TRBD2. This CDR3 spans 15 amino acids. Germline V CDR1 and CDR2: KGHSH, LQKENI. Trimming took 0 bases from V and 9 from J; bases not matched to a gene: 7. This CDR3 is CASSPPEAGGLEQFF. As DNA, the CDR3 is TGTGCCAGCTCACCACCGGAGGCGGGAGGTCTTGAGCAGTTCTTC.

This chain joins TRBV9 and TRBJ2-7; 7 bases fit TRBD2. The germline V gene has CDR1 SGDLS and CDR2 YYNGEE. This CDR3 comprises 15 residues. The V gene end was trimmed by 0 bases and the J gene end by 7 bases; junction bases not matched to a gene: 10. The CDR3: CASSVGVREAGEQYF. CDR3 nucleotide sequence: TGTGCCAGCAGCGTAGGGGTTCGGGAGGCGGGTGAGCAGTACTTC. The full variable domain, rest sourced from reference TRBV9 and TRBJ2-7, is DSGVTQTPKHLITATGQRVTLRCSPRSGDLSVYWYQQSLDQGLQFLIQYYNGEERAKGNILERFSAQQFPDLHSELNLSSLELGDSALYFCASSVGVREAGEQYFGPGTRLTVT.

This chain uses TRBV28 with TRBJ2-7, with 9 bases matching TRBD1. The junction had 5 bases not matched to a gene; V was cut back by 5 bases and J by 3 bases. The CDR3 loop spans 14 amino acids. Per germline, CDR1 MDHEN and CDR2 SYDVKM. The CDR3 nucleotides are TGTGCCAGCAGTGCCAGGACAGGGGACTACGAGCAGTACTTC. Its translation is CASSARTGDYEQYF.

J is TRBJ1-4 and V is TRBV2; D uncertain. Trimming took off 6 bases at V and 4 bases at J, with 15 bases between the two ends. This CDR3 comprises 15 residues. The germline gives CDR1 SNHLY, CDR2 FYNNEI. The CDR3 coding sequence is TGTGCCAGCAGATGGACGGGGTCTATTAATGAAAAACTGTTTTTT. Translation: CASRWTGSINEKLFF. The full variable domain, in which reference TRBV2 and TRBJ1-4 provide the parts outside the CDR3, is EPEVTQTPSHQVTQMGQEVILRCVPISNHLYFYWYRQILGQKVEFLVSFYNNEISEKSEIFDDQFSVERPDGSNFTLKIRSTKLEDSAMYFCASRWTGSINEKLFFGSGTQLSVL.

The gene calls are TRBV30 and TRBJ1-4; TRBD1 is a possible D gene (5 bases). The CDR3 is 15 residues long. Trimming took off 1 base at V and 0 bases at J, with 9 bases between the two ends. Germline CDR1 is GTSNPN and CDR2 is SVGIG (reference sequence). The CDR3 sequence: CAWSEGYATNEKLFF. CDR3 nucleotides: TGTGCCTGGAGTGAGGGGTATGCAACTAATGAAAAACTGTTTTTT.

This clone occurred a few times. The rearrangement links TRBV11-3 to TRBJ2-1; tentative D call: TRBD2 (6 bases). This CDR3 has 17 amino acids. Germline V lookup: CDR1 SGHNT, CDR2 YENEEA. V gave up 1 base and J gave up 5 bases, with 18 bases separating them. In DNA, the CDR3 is TGTGCCAGCAGCTTAGTCCTCGGGGGACCCGGAAACAATGAGCAGTTCTTC. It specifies CASSLVLGGPGNNEQFF.

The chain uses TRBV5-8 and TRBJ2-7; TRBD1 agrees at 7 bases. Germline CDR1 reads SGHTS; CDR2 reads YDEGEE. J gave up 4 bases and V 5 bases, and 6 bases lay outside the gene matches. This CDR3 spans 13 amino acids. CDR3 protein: CASSYPGQYEQYF. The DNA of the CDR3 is TGTGCCAGCAGTTATCCGGGACAGTACGAGCAGTACTTC.

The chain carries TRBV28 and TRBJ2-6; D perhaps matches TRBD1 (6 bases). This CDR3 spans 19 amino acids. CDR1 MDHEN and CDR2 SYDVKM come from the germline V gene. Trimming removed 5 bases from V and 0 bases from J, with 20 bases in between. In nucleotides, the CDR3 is TGTGCCAGCAGTCTCTCACAGGGATTTTTCTCCTCTGGGGCCAACGTCCTGACTTTC. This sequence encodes CASSLSQGFFSSGANVLTF. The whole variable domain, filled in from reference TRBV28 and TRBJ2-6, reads DVKVTQSSRYLVKRTGEKVFLECVQDMDHENMFWYRQDPGLGLRLIYFSYDVKMKEKGDIPEGYSVSREKKERFSLILESASTNQTSMYLCASSLSQGFFSSGANVLTFGAGSRLTVL.

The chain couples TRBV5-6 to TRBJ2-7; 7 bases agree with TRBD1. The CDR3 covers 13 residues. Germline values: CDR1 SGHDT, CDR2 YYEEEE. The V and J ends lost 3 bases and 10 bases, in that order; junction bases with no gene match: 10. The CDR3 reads CASSSTGTGTQYF. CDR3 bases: TGTGCCAGCAGCTCGACAGGGACCGGAACACAGTACTTC. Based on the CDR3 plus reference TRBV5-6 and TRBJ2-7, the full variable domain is DAGVTQSPTHLIKTRGQQVTLRCSPKSGHDTVSWYQQALGQGPQFIFQYYEEEERQRGNFPDRFSGHQFPNYSSELNVNALLLGDSALYLCASSSTGTGTQYFGPGTRLTVT.

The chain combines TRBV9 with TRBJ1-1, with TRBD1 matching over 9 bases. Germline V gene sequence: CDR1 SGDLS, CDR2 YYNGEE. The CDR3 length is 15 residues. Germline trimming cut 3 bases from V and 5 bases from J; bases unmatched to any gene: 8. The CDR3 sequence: CASSARQGEGTEAFF. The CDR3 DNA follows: TGTGCCAGCAGCGCACGACAGGGGGAGGGGACTGAAGCTTTCTTT.

DNA for the CDR3: TGTGCCAGCAGCTTAGGACCAACAGGGGGCACGGCTTTCTTT. Amino acids: CASSLGPTGGTAFF. The chain has TRBV7-9 and TRBJ1-1; 9 bases line up with TRBD1. Per germline, CDR1 SEHNR and CDR2 FQNEAQ (reference sequence). Unmatched junction bases numbered 8, after V lost 1 base and J lost 11 bases. CDR3 length equals 14 residues.

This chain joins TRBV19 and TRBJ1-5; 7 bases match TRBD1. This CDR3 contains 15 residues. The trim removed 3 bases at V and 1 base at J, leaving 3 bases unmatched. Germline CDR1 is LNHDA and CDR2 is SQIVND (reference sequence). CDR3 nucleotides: TGTGCCAGTAGTATTAAGGGGGCAAGCAATCAGCCCCAGCATTTT. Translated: CASSIKGASNQPQHF.